This is a list of T cell receptor beta chains from one sample in a study of blood T cell repertoires in COVID-19. Generated by immunoSEQ multiplex PCR, the TCRdb table keeps only in-frame clones and is missing some. The sample has 100,000 to 150,000 clones, over 70% seen once. The sequencing input was peripheral blood. The receptors were gathered from a woman between 50 and 59 years old with acute or convalescent COVID-19. Each CDR3 is given with its conserved first and last residue. D genes are given only for firm matches. The size field is filled for only some rows; it gives once, few, many or a size class.

J gene: TRBJ2-4
V gene: TRBV6-1
clone size: .
D gene: .
CDR3 DNA: TGTGCCAGCAGTGAGAGCAGGCTAGCCAAAAACATTCAGTACTTC
CDR3 protein: CASSESRLAKNIQYF

J gene: TRBJ2-7
V gene: TRBV7-2
clone size: .
D gene: TRBD2
CDR3 DNA: TGTGCCAGCAGCAGAACTAGCGAGAGCTCCTACGAGCAGTACTTC
CDR3 protein: CASSRTSESSYEQYF

J gene: TRBJ1-1
V gene: TRBV5-4
clone size: .
D gene: .
CDR3 DNA: TGTGCCAGCAGCTTGGACGGACTAATGAACACTGAAGCTTTCTTT
CDR3 protein: CASSLDGLMNTEAFF

J gene: TRBJ2-3
V gene: TRBV28
clone size: .
D gene: .
CDR3 DNA: TGTGCCAGCAGCAACTTGGAGGGCCAGTATTTT
CDR3 protein: CASSNLEGQYF

J gene: TRBJ2-1
V gene: TRBV9
clone size: .
D gene: TRBD2
CDR3 DNA: TGTGCCAGCAGCTTTGCGACTAGCGGGAGGTCCCAAGAGCAGTTCTTC
CDR3 protein: CASSFATSGRSQEQFF

J gene: TRBJ2-1
V gene: TRBV5-1
clone size: .
D gene: TRBD2
CDR3 DNA: TGCGCCAGCAGCTTTAGCGGGCTTGGGGATGAGCAGTTCTTC
CDR3 protein: CASSFSGLGDEQFF

J gene: TRBJ2-5
V gene: TRBV15
clone size: .
D gene: TRBD2
CDR3 DNA: TGTGCCACCAGCAGAGGAACTAGCGGGGGGGCCGGAGAGACCCAGTACTTC
CDR3 protein: CATSRGTSGGAGETQYF

J gene: TRBJ2-1
V gene: TRBV2
clone size: .
D gene: TRBD2
CDR3 DNA: TGTGCCAGCAGGACCGGGACTAGCTACAATGAGCAGTTCTTC
CDR3 protein: CASRTGTSYNEQFF

J gene: TRBJ2-3
V gene: TRBV11-2
clone size: .
D gene: TRBD1
CDR3 DNA: TGTGCCAGCAGACCCGGGACAGGGGGATATACGCAGTATTTT
CDR3 protein: CASRPGTGGYTQYF

J gene: TRBJ2-3
V gene: TRBV15
clone size: once
D gene: TRBD2
CDR3 DNA: TGTGCCACCAGCAGAGGCATCCGGACTAGCGGGACCAGCACAGATACGCAGTATTTT
CDR3 protein: CATSRGIRTSGTSTDTQYF

J gene: TRBJ1-4
V gene: TRBV2
clone size: .
D gene: .
CDR3 DNA: TGTGCCAGCAGTGAAGGACAGAGCCGAAATGAAAAACTGTTTTTT
CDR3 protein: CASSEGQSRNEKLFF

J gene: TRBJ1-1
V gene: TRBV5-4
clone size: .
D gene: TRBD1
CDR3 DNA: TGTGCCAGCAGCCAAAATCAGGGGGTCGACGGGACTGAAGCTTTCTTT
CDR3 protein: CASSQNQGVDGTEAFF

J gene: TRBJ2-7
V gene: TRBV29-1
clone size: .
D gene: TRBD1
CDR3 DNA: TGCAGCGTTGGGGTCGACAGGGCGCGCGAGCAGTACTTC
CDR3 protein: CSVGVDRAREQYF

J gene: TRBJ2-1
V gene: TRBV5-1
clone size: .
D gene: TRBD2
CDR3 DNA: TGCGCCAGCAGACAGACTAGCGGGAGGGTGTATGAGCAGTTCTTC
CDR3 protein: CASRQTSGRVYEQFF

J gene: TRBJ2-1
V gene: TRBV2
clone size: .
D gene: .
CDR3 DNA: TGTGCCAGCAGTGATAGCAGCTACAATGAGCAGTTCTTC
CDR3 protein: CASSDSSYNEQFF

J gene: TRBJ2-5
V gene: TRBV5-4
clone size: .
D gene: .
CDR3 DNA: TGTGCCAGCAGCCCGGGTCAGGGTCGAGAGACCCAGTACTTC
CDR3 protein: CASSPGQGRETQYF

J gene: TRBJ1-1
V gene: TRBV15
clone size: .
D gene: TRBD1
CDR3 DNA: TGTGCCACCAGCAGAGATCGCGGGACAGCTGAAGCTTTCTTT
CDR3 protein: CATSRDRGTAEAFF

J gene: TRBJ2-7
V gene: TRBV5-4
clone size: .
D gene: TRBD2
CDR3 DNA: TGTGCCAGCAGCCGGTCCGGGTACGGGAGGCCCTACGAGCAGTACTTC
CDR3 protein: CASSRSGYGRPYEQYF

J gene: TRBJ1-2
V gene: TRBV28
clone size: few
D gene: TRBD1
CDR3 DNA: TGTGCCAGCAGTTTAACAGGGGAAATTGGCTACACCTTC
CDR3 protein: CASSLTGEIGYTF

J gene: TRBJ2-3
V gene: TRBV5-8
clone size: .
D gene: .
CDR3 DNA: TGTGCCAGCGGGCGTTTTGGTGGAGATACGCAGTATTTT
CDR3 protein: CASGRFGGDTQYF

J gene: TRBJ2-3
V gene: TRBV3-1/TRBV3-2
clone size: .
D gene: TRBD2
CDR3 DNA: TGTGCCAGCAGCCAAGACCTAGCGGGGGGGGTAGATACGCAGTATTTT
CDR3 protein: CASSQDLAGGVDTQYF

J gene: TRBJ1-6
V gene: TRBV19
clone size: .
D gene: .
CDR3 DNA: TGTGCCACCCGACGGGACACCGACGGGGCTTCACCCCTCCACTTT
CDR3 protein: CATRRDTDGASPLHF

J gene: TRBJ1-2
V gene: TRBV15
clone size: few
D gene: .
CDR3 DNA: TGTGCCACCAGCAGAGATCCTCGGGGACTCTATGGCTACACCTTC
CDR3 protein: CATSRDPRGLYGYTF

J gene: TRBJ2-7
V gene: TRBV29-1
clone size: .
D gene: TRBD2
CDR3 DNA: TGCAGCGTGGTACTAGCGGGAGGAGGCTACGAGCAGTACTTC
CDR3 protein: CSVVLAGGGYEQYF

J gene: TRBJ1-2
V gene: TRBV18
clone size: .
D gene: .
CDR3 DNA: TGTGCCAGCTCACCTCAGGACAGCCCAACAACCTATGGCTACACCTTC
CDR3 protein: CASSPQDSPTTYGYTF

J gene: TRBJ2-5
V gene: TRBV21-1
clone size: few
D gene: .
CDR3 DNA: TGTGCCAGCAGCAAAGGTGGAGACTTTGATCGTGAGACCCAGTACTTC
CDR3 protein: CASSKGGDFDRETQYF

J gene: TRBJ2-1
V gene: TRBV7-9
clone size: .
D gene: .
CDR3 DNA: TGTGCCAGCAGCTCACTAGACTACAGCTCCTACAATGAGCAGTTCTTC
CDR3 protein: CASSSLDYSSYNEQFF

J gene: TRBJ2-3
V gene: TRBV11-2
clone size: .
D gene: .
CDR3 DNA: TGTGCCAGTTCTAGCTTTACAGATACGCAGTATTTT
CDR3 protein: CASSSFTDTQYF

J gene: TRBJ2-5
V gene: TRBV28
clone size: .
D gene: TRBD2
CDR3 DNA: TGTGCCAGCAGTTTCTTGAGCGGGGTGGGAGGGGAGACCCAGTACTTC
CDR3 protein: CASSFLSGVGGETQYF

J gene: TRBJ2-3
V gene: TRBV7-2
clone size: .
D gene: TRBD2
CDR3 DNA: TGTGCCAGCAGCTTAGACCCTAGCGGAGCGGGCGCAGATACGCAGTATTTT
CDR3 protein: CASSLDPSGAGADTQYF

J gene: TRBJ2-1
V gene: TRBV18
clone size: .
D gene: .
CDR3 DNA: TGTGCCAGCTCACCATTGGACAAACCCTACAATGAGCAGTTCTTC
CDR3 protein: CASSPLDKPYNEQFF

J gene: TRBJ2-3
V gene: TRBV7-9
clone size: .
D gene: .
CDR3 DNA: TGTGCCAGCAGCCCCTCGCTAGGGGGTCCTTCTAGCACAGATACGCAGTATTTT
CDR3 protein: CASSPSLGGPSSTDTQYF

J gene: TRBJ2-3
V gene: TRBV14
clone size: .
D gene: TRBD2
CDR3 DNA: TGTGCCAGCAGCCAAGGGCTGAGCGGGGGCACAGATACGCAGTATTTT
CDR3 protein: CASSQGLSGGTDTQYF

J gene: TRBJ2-7
V gene: TRBV11-2
clone size: once
D gene: .
CDR3 DNA: TGTGCCAGCAGCTACGGGACTGACGAGCAGTACTTC
CDR3 protein: CASSYGTDEQYF

J gene: TRBJ2-7
V gene: TRBV28
clone size: .
D gene: TRBD2
CDR3 DNA: TGTGCCAGCAGTTTTTCGGCTAGCGGGACGTACGAGCAGTACTTC
CDR3 protein: CASSFSASGTYEQYF

J gene: TRBJ2-1
V gene: TRBV2
clone size: few
D gene: .
CDR3 DNA: TGTGCCAGGTCCCCTGGAGAAACAAGCTCCTACAATGAGCAGTTCTTC
CDR3 protein: CARSPGETSSYNEQFF

J gene: TRBJ2-1
V gene: TRBV3-1/TRBV3-2
clone size: .
D gene: TRBD2
CDR3 DNA: TGTGCCAGCAGCCCAACCATGACTAGCGGGAGGGGCGGGTTCTTC
CDR3 protein: CASSPTMTSGRGGFF

J gene: TRBJ1-1
V gene: TRBV27
clone size: .
D gene: .
CDR3 DNA: TGTGCCAGCAGTTTATCATGGGGAGTTAGTCAGGCTTTCTTT
CDR3 protein: CASSLSWGVSQAFF

J gene: TRBJ2-7
V gene: TRBV7-9
clone size: .
D gene: TRBD1
CDR3 DNA: TGTGCCAGCAGCAACTCACCCGGGACAGGTCTGGGGGAGCAGTACTTC
CDR3 protein: CASSNSPGTGLGEQYF

J gene: TRBJ1-4
V gene: TRBV28
clone size: .
D gene: TRBD1
CDR3 DNA: TGTGCCAGCAGGCCGACAGGGCTTAATGAAAAACTGTTTTTT
CDR3 protein: CASRPTGLNEKLFF

J gene: TRBJ1-1
V gene: TRBV3-1/TRBV3-2
clone size: .
D gene: TRBD1
CDR3 DNA: TGTGCCAGCAGCCAGACAGGGACTGCTGAAGCTTTCTTT
CDR3 protein: CASSQTGTAEAFF

J gene: TRBJ2-1
V gene: TRBV12-3/TRBV12-4
clone size: .
D gene: .
CDR3 DNA: TGTGCCAGCAGTCCAACGAGAGGGGAGCAGTTCTTC
CDR3 protein: CASSPTRGEQFF

J gene: TRBJ2-1
V gene: TRBV3-1/TRBV3-2
clone size: .
D gene: .
CDR3 DNA: TGTGCCAGCAGCCAAATCCAAGGGGCTGGTGAGCAGTTCTTC
CDR3 protein: CASSQIQGAGEQFF

J gene: TRBJ2-3
V gene: TRBV6-4
clone size: .
D gene: .
CDR3 DNA: TGTGCCAGCAGTCAAGACACGCAAGATACGCAGTATTTT
CDR3 protein: CASSQDTQDTQYF

J gene: TRBJ1-1
V gene: TRBV9
clone size: once
D gene: TRBD1
CDR3 DNA: TGTGCCAGCAGCGTAGAGGGACAGGGGCAATCTGAAGCTTTCTTT
CDR3 protein: CASSVEGQGQSEAFF

J gene: TRBJ1-1
V gene: TRBV5-1
clone size: .
D gene: TRBD1
CDR3 DNA: TGCGCCAGCAGCCTGGACAGGGTGGACACTGAAGCTTTCTTT
CDR3 protein: CASSLDRVDTEAFF

J gene: TRBJ1-2
V gene: TRBV30
clone size: .
D gene: .
CDR3 DNA: TGTGCCTGGGACAGGACCGGTGGCTATGGCTACACCTTC
CDR3 protein: CAWDRTGGYGYTF

J gene: TRBJ1-4
V gene: TRBV13
clone size: .
D gene: TRBD1
CDR3 DNA: TGTGCCAGCAGCGGCCGGGACAGGGGGCAGAAACTGTTTTTT
CDR3 protein: CASSGRDRGQKLFF

J gene: TRBJ1-2
V gene: TRBV3-1/TRBV3-2
clone size: .
D gene: .
CDR3 DNA: TGTGCCAGAGGAGAGTATGGCTACACCTTC
CDR3 protein: CARGEYGYTF

J gene: TRBJ1-5
V gene: TRBV20-1
clone size: .
D gene: .
CDR3 DNA: TGCAGTGCTAGTTTGGGACAAGGCAATCAGCCCCAGCATTTT
CDR3 protein: CSASLGQGNQPQHF